The 3 T cell receptor beta chains reported below all come from one sample, sequenced in a study of PD-1 and CTLA-4 blockade in melanoma. Assay used: immunoSEQ multiplex PCR; TCRdb lists only in-frame clones, some missing. The sample consists of fewer than 7,500 clones, about four fifths of them appearing once. The starting material was CD8+ T cells from peripheral blood, obtained before anti-PD-1 treatment. The receptor set was obtained from a human donor with melanoma.

DNA of the CDR3: TGCGCCAGCAGCCAAGATTCGGCAGGGAACACTGAAGCTTTCTTT. This encodes CASSQDSAGNTEAFF. The gene calls are TRBV4-3 and TRBJ1-1, with no clear D. CDR3 length: 15 amino acids. CDR1 and CDR2 from the germline V gene are LGHNA and YSLEER. Deletions cut 0 bases from V and 1 base from J, with 9 bases between.

V gene TRBV2 combines with J gene TRBJ1-1; D remains ambiguous. CDR3 length: 14 residues. Per germline, CDR1 SNHLY and CDR2 FYNNEI. Trimming shortened V by 2 bases and J by 0 bases, and 7 bases separated the two germline ends. The CDR3 DNA reads TGTGCCAGCAGTGAACGGCAGATGAACACTGAAGCTTTCTTT. Its protein product is CASSERQMNTEAFF.

By share of the sample, this clone is medium-sized. J is TRBJ2-7 and V is TRBV4-1, with TRBD2 matching over 8 bases. This CDR3 has 14 amino acids. Losses at the gene ends were 4 bases for V and 2 bases for J; bases not matched to a gene: 4. Germline V gene lookup returns CDR1 MGHRA and CDR2 YSYEKL. The CDR3 nucleotides are TGCGCCAGCAGCCGAGGACTAGCAACCTACGAGCAGTACTTC. This sequence encodes CASSRGLATYEQYF.